The clone carrying this T cell receptor (beta chain) came up once. The data were taken from a study of blood T cell repertoires in COVID-19. Study-wide background: The origin of the acute and convalescent COVID-19 samples was the United States, Italy and Spain. T cells, B-cell-depleted T cells, or PBMCs supplied cDNA or gDNA.

In the original analysis: For nucleated cells, counts were estimated from reference gene primer amplification. Sequencing was performed with immunoSEQ multiplex PCR; in TCRdb, only in-frame clones are kept and a portion is missing. Clone size and V and J calls were adopted from that table, with D and trimming inferred from the DNA. This sample has around 170,000 clones, with approximately 79% found just once. The CDR3 totals 17 residues. Trimming shortened V by 1 base and J by 10 bases, and 25 bases separated the two germline ends. Germline V gene lookup returns CDR1 LNHDA and CDR2 SQIVND (reference sequence).

Sequenced input: peripheral blood. J is TRBJ1-2 and V is TRBV19; D not resolved. This TCR was recovered from an elderly woman with acute or convalescent COVID-19. The CDR3 sequence: CASSIGSGGLIGVVYTF. The CDR3 DNA is TGTGCCAGTAGTATAGGCTCGGGAGGGCTGATCGGTGTTGTCTACACCTTC.